The 8 T cell receptor beta chains below were found in one sample sequenced in a study of T cells after yellow fever vaccination. TCRdb used MiXCR to reprocess the 5' RACE reads, holding one entry per CDR3 protein. The sample records about 220,000 distinct CDR3 sequences, roughly 3% being singletons. The source material was CD4+ T cells sorted from PBMCs, sampled 10 days after the yellow fever booster vaccination. These receptor sequences come from a man younger than 30 who received the YFV17D yellow fever vaccine.

The sample holds a few counts of this clonotype. The V call is TRBV7-2, the J call TRBJ2-3, with 8 bases matching TRBD1. Germline V lookup: CDR1 SGHTA, CDR2 FQGNSA. CDR3 size: 18 residues. The ends lost 4 bases at V and 4 bases at J; junction bases unmatched: 16. For the CDR3, the DNA is TGTGCCAGCAGCTGGAGACCGGGACAGGTTCTTCGGGCAGATACGCAGTATTTT. Its translation is CASSWRPGQVLRADTQYF. Full variable domain (missing parts from reference TRBV7-2 and TRBJ2-3): GAGVSQSPSNKVTEKGKDVELRCDPISGHTALYWYRQSLGQGLEFLIYFQGNSAPDKSGLPSDRFSAERTGGSVSTLTIQRTQQEDSAVYLCASSWRPGQVLRADTQYFGPGTRLTVL.

This clonotype occurred many times. The CDR3, as DNA: TGCGCCAGCAGCTTGGTGGGCGACCAAGAGACCCAGTACTTC. This gives the protein CASSLVGDQETQYF. The chain combines TRBV5-1 with TRBJ2-5; D not certain. The CDR3 is 14 amino acids. Germline loops: CDR1 SGHRS, CDR2 YFSETQ. Trimming took off 0 bases at V and 0 bases at J, with 6 bases between the two ends.

J is TRBJ2-2 and V is TRBV12-3 or TRBV12-4; 8 bases are a match to TRBD1. V shed 6 bases, J shed 2 bases, and the junction held 8 bases outside the gene matches. There are 16 residues in the CDR3. The CDR3 loop is CASSFGTGTNTGELFF. CDR3 coding DNA: TGTGCCAGCAGCTTCGGGACAGGAACTAACACCGGGGAGCTGTTTTTT.

The sample holds a few counts of this clonotype. This chain joins TRBV3-1 and TRBJ1-2, with D tentatively TRBD1 (5 bases). Trimming took off 1 base at V and 7 bases at J, with 10 bases between the two ends. This CDR3 region has 13 residues. Per germline, CDR1 LGHDT and CDR2 YNNKEL (reference sequence). The CDR3 DNA follows: TGTGCCAGCAGCCAAGTAGGTCAGGGTGGCTACACCTTC. Translating gives CASSQVGQGGYTF. The full variable domain, with the rest looked up from reference TRBV3-1 and TRBJ1-2, is DTAVSQTPKYLVTQMGNDKSIKCEQNLGHDTMYWYKQDSKKFLKIMFSYNNKELIINETVPNRFSPKSPDKAHLNLHINSLELGDSAVYFCASSQVGQGGYTFGSGTRLTVV.

The chain couples TRBV20-1 to TRBJ2-2, with TRBD2 as a possible D gene (6 bases). Trimming stripped 5 bases from V and 4 bases from J, with 14 bases between. The germline V gene has CDR1 DFQATT and CDR2 SNEGSKA (reference sequence). The CDR3 extends over 14 amino acids. The CDR3 loop reads CSAPLGGSTGELFF. CDR3 nucleotides: TGCAGTGCTCCCCTGGGGGGTAGCACCGGGGAGCTGTTTTTT.

The CDR3, as DNA: TGTGCCAGCAGCCAAGATCGGGCAGGGCCGGAGACCCAGTACTTC. Protein sequence: CASSQDRAGPETQYF. The J gene is TRBJ2-5, the V gene TRBV3-1; the D gene is possibly TRBD1 (5 bases). Trimming stripped 0 bases from V and 5 bases from J, with 13 bases between. CDR1 LGHDT and CDR2 YNNKEL come from the germline V gene (reference sequence). The CDR3 contains 15 residues.

The V and J genes are TRBV12-3 or TRBV12-4 and TRBJ2-3; 14 bases are a match to TRBD2. There are 18 residues in the CDR3. V dropped 1 base and J dropped 2; count of bases not matched to a gene: 5. DNA for the CDR3: TGTGCCAGCAGTTTAGTCCTGGGACTAGCGGGGGACACAGATACGCAGTATTTT. Amino acid sequence: CASSLVLGLAGDTDTQYF.

This clonotype was recorded a few times. The chain uses TRBV20-1 and TRBJ2-5; TRBD2 matches at 9 bases. Germline CDR1 DFQATT, CDR2 SNEGSKA (reference sequence). Trimming removed 0 bases from V and 3 bases from J; junction bases left unmatched: 11. CDR3 size: 17 residues. CDR3 loop: CSARDLLLAGGKETQYF. CDR3 sequence (DNA): TGCAGTGCTAGAGACCTCCTGTTGGCGGGGGGGAAAGAGACCCAGTACTTC.